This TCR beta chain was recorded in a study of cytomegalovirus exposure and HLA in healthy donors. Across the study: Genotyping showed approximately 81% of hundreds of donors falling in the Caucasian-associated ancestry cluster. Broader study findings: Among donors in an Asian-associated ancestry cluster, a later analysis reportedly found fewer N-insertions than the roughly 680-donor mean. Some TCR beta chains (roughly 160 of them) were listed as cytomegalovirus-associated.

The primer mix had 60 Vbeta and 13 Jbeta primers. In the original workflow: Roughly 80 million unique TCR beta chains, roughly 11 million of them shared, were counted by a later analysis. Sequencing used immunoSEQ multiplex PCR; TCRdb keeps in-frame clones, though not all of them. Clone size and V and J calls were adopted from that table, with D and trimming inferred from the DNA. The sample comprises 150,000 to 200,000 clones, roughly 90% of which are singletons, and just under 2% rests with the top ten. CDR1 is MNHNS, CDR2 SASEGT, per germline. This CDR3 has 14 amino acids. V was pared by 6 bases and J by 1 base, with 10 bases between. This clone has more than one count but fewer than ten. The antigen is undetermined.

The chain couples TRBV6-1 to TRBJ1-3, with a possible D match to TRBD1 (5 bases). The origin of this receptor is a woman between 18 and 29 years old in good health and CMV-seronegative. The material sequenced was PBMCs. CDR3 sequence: CASRMGGSGNTIYF. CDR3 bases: TGTGCCAGCAGGATGGGGGGTTCTGGAAACACCATATATTTT.